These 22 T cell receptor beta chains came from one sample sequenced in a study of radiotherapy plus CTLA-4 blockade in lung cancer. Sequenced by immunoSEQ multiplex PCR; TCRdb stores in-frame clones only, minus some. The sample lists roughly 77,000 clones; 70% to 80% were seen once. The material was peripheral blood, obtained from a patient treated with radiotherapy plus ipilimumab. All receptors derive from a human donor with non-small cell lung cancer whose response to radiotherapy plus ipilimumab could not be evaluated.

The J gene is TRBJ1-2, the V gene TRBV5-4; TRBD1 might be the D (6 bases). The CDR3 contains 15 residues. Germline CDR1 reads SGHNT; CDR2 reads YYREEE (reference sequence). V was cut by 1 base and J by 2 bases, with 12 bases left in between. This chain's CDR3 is CASSLPYTGNYGYTF. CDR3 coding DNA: TGTGCCAGCAGCTTGCCATATACAGGGAACTATGGCTACACCTTC.

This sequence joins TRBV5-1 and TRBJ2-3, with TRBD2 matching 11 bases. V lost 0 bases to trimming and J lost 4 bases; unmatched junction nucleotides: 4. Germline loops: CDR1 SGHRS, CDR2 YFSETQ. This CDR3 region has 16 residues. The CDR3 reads CASSLVLAGGADTQYF. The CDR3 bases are TGCGCCAGCAGCTTGGTCCTAGCGGGAGGCGCAGATACGCAGTATTTT.

CDR3 residues: CATESDSPLAKNIQYF. CDR3 coding DNA: TGTGCCACCGAATCGGACAGCCCTTTAGCCAAAAACATTCAGTACTTC. The chain has TRBV15 and TRBJ2-4; D is perhaps TRBD1 (6 bases). Germline assignment: CDR1 LNHNV and CDR2 YYDKDF (reference sequence). V was cut by 8 bases and J by 0 bases, with 17 bases left in between. The length of the CDR3 is 16 residues.

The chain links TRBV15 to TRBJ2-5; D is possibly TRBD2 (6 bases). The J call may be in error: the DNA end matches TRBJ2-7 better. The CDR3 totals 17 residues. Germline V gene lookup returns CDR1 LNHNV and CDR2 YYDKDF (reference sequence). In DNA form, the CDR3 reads TGTGCCACCAGCAGAGAGAGGGTGGGACTTTGGGGTTCCGAGCAGTACTTC. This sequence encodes CATSRERVGLWGSEQYF.

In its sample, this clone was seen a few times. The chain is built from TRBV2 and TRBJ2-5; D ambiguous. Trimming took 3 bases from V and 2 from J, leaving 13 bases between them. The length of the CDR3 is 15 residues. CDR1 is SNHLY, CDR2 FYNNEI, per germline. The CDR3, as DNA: TGTGCCAGCAGTGATCGGTTACAGCCACAAGAGACCCAGTACTTC. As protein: CASSDRLQPQETQYF.

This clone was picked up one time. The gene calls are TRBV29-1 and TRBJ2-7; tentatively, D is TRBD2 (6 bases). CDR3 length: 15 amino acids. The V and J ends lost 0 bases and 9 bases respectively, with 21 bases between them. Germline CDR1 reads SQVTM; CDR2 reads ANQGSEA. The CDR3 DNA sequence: TGCAGCGTTGAAGATCTAGGAAGGCTCGGAGGGGTGCAGTACTTC. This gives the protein CSVEDLGRLGGVQYF.

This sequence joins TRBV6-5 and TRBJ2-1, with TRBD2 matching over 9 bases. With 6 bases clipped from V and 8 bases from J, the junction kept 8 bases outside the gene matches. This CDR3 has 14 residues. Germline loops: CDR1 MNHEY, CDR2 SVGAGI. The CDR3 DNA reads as TGTGCCAGCAGGGAGCGGACTAGCGAATATGAGCAGTTCTTC. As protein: CASRERTSEYEQFF.

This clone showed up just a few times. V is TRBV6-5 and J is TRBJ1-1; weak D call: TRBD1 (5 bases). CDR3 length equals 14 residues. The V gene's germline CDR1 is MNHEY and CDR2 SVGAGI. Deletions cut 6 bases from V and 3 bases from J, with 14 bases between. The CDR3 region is CASRQPAGHTEAFF. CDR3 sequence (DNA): TGTGCCAGCAGGCAGCCGGCAGGGCACACTGAAGCTTTCTTT.

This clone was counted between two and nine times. CDR3 sequence (DNA): TGCGCCAGCAGCCAAGATCCGTTGCTAGCAAGGAACCCAGCCTACAATGAGCAGTTCTTC. Translated: CASSQDPLLARNPAYNEQFF. The V call is TRBV4-1, the J call TRBJ2-1; TRBD2 is a possible D gene (5 bases). The CDR3 runs to 20 residues. V lost 0 bases and J lost 2, with 23 bases in between. Germline V CDR1 and CDR2: MGHRA, YSYEKL.

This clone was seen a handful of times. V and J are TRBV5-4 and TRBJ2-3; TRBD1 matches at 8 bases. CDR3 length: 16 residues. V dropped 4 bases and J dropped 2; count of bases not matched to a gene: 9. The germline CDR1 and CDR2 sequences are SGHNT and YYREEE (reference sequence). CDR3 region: CASSGKQGGFTDTQYF. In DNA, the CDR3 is TGTGCCAGCAGCGGAAAACAGGGGGGATTCACAGATACGCAGTATTTT.

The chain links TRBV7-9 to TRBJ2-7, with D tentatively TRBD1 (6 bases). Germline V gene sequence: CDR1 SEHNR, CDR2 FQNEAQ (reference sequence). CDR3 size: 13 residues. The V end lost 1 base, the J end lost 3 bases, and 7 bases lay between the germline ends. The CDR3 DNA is TGTGCCAGCAGCTTAGGACAGGACTACGAGCAGTACTTC. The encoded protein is CASSLGQDYEQYF. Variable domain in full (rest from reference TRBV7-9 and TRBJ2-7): DTGVSQNPRHKITKRGQNVTFRCDPISEHNRLYWYRQTLGQGPEFLTYFQNEAQLEKSRLLSDRFSAERPKGSFSTLEIQRTEQGDSAMYLCASSLGQDYEQYFGPGTRLTVT.

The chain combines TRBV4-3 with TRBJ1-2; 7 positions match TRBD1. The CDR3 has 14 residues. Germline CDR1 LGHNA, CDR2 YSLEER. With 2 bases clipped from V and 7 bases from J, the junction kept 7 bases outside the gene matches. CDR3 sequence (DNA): TGCGCCAGCAGCCAACAACAGGGGCGGGTTGGCTACACCTTC. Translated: CASSQQQGRVGYTF.

The chain's CDR3 is CASSLGQDQPQHF. CDR3 DNA: TGTGCCAGCTCACTGGGACAGGATCAGCCCCAGCATTTT. This chain connects TRBV18 to TRBJ1-5; TRBD1 agrees at 8 bases. The V segment lost 4 bases and the J segment 5 bases; nucleotides outside the gene matches: 1. The CDR3 length is 13 residues. CDR1 KGHSH and CDR2 LQKENI come from the germline V gene. Variable domain in full (rest from reference TRBV18 and TRBJ1-5): NAGVMQNPRHLVRRRGQEARLRCSPMKGHSHVYWYRQLPEEGLKFMVYLQKENIIDESGMPKERFSAEFPKEGPSILRIQQVVRGDSAAYFCASSLGQDQPQHFGDGTRLSIL.

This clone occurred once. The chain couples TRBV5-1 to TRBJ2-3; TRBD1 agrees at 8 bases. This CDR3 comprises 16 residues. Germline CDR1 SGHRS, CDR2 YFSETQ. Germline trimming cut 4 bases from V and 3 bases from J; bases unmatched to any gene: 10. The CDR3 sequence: CASSQMMGQATDTQYF. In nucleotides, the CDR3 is TGCGCCAGCAGCCAGATGATGGGACAGGCTACAGATACGCAGTATTTT. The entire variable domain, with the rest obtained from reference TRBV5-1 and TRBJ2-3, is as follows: KAGVTQTPRYLIKTRGQQVTLSCSPISGHRSVSWYQQTPGQGLQFLFEYFSETQRNKGNFPGRFSGRQFSNSRSEMNVSTLELGDSALYLCASSQMMGQATDTQYFGPGTRLTVL.

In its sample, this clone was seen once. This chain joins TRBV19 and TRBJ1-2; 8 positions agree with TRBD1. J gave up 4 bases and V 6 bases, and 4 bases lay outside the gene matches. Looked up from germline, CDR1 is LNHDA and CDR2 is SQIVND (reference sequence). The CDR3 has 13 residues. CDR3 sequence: CASSRDRSYGYTF. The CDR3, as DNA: TGTGCCAGTAGCCGGGACAGGAGCTATGGCTACACCTTC.

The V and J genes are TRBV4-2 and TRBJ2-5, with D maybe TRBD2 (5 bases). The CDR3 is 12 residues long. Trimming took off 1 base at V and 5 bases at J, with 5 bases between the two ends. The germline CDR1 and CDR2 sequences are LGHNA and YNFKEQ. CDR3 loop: CASSQGRETQYF. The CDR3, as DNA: TGTGCCAGCAGCCAAGGGAGGGAGACCCAGTACTTC.

The CDR3 sequence is CASSQGPQGAEEKLFF. In DNA, the CDR3 is TGCGCCAGCAGCCAGGGGCCACAGGGGGCCGAGGAAAAACTGTTTTTT. The chain is built from TRBV4-1 and TRBJ1-4; 9 bases fit TRBD1. The CDR3 loop spans 16 amino acids. V was clipped by 3 bases and J by 8 bases; unmatched bases: 10. The germline gives CDR1 MGHRA, CDR2 YSYEKL.

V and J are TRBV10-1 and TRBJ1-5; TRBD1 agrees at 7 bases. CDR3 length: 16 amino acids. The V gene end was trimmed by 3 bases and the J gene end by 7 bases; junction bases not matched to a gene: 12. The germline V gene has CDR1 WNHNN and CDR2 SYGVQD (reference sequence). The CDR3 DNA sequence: TGCGCCAGCAGTGAAATGACAGGGTTCCTGGGACAGCCCCAGCATTTT. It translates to CASSEMTGFLGQPQHF.

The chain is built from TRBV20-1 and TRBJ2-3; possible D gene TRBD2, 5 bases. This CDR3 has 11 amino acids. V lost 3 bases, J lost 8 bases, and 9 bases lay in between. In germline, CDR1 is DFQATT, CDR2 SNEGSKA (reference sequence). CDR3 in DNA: TGCAGTGCTAGGTTAGCGAGTACGCAGTATTTT. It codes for CSARLASTQYF.

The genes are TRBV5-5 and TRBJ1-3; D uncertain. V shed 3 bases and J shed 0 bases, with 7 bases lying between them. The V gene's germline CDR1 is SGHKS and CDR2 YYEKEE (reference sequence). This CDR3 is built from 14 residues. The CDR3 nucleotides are TGTGCCAGCAGCTCGTACTTCTCTGGAAACACCATATATTTT. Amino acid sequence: CASSSYFSGNTIYF.

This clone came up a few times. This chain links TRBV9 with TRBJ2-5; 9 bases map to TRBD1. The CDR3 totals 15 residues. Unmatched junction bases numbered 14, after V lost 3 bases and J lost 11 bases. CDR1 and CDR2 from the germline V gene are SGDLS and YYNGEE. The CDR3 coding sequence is TGTGCCAGCAGCGAGGAGGGGACAGGGTATGATGAGCAGTACTTC. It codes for CASSEEGTGYDEQYF.

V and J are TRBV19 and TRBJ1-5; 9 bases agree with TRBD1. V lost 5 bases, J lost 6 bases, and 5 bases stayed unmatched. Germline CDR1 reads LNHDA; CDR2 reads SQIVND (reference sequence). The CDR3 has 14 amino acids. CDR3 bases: TGTGCCAGTAGTGTGGACAGGGGAGGTCAGCCCCAGCATTTT. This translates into CASSVDRGGQPQHF.